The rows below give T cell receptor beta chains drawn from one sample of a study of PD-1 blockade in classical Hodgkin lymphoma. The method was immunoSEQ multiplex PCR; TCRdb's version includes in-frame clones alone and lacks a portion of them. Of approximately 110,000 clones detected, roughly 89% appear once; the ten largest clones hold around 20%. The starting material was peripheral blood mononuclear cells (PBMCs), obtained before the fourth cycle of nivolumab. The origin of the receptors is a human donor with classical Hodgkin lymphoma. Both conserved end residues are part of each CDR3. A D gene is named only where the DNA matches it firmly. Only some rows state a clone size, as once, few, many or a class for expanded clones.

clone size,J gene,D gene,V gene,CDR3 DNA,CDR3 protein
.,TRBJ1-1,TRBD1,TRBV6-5,TGTGCCAGCAGTTACGGGGACAGGGTATTGACTGAAGCTTTCTTT,CASSYGDRVLTEAFF
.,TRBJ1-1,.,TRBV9,TGTGCCAGCAGCGTAGATGGGGGCGGGCACACTGAAGCTTTCTTT,CASSVDGGGHTEAFF
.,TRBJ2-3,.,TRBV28,TGTGCCAGCAGTTTGAATCGAGAGAGTAGGACAGATACGCAGTATTTT,CASSLNRESRTDTQYF
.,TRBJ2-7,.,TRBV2,TGTGCCAGCACTAGGGGGACCTCCTACGAGCAGTACTTC,CASTRGTSYEQYF
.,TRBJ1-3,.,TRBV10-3,TGTGCCATCAGCCCGGATCTAAACACCATATATTTT,CAISPDLNTIYF
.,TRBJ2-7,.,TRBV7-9,TGTGCCAGCAGCATTGACTCGCACTACATTTACGAGCAGTACTTC,CASSIDSHYIYEQYF
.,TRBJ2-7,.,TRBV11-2,TGTGCCAGCAGCGGTTATGGAGGGGGAACTCCTGACGAGCAGTACTTC,CASSGYGGGTPDEQYF
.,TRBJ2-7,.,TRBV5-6,TGTGCCAGCAGCTTGAGGCAGGGAACCTACGAGCAGTACTTC,CASSLRQGTYEQYF
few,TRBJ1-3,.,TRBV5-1,TGCGCCAGCAGCTTTTCAGCCGGAAACACCATATATTTT,CASSFSAGNTIYF
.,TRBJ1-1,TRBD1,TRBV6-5,TGTGCCAGCAGCGGGGACAGTGACACTGAAGCTTTCTTT,CASSGDSDTEAFF
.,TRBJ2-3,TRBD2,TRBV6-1,TGTGCCACCTTGTCCCGACTAGCGGATACAGATACGCAGTATTTT,CATLSRLADTDTQYF
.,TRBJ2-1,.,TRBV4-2,TGTGCCAGCAGCCAAGCAACGCTTCGAGAGGATGGTGAGCAGTTCTTC,CASSQATLREDGEQFF
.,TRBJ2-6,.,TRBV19,TGTGCCAGTAGTGGGTGGGGATCTGGGGCCAACGTCCTGACTTTC,CASSGWGSGANVLTF
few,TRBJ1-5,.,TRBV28,TGTGCCAGCATGATAGGAGGTCAGCCCCAGCATTTT,CASMIGGQPQHF
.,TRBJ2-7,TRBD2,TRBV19,TGTGCCAGTAGGCCCGGGGGGGCGGGATCCTACGAGCAGTACTTC,CASRPGGAGSYEQYF
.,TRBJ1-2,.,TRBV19,TGTGCCAGTAGTCCGGGACTCTATGGCTACACCTTC,CASSPGLYGYTF
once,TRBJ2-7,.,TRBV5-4,TGTGCCATCGGCCGTGAGCCGGGCGGAGGGGCCGAGCAGTACTTC,CAIGREPGGGAEQYF
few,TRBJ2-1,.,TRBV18,TGTGCCAGCTCACCCACCGACTGGGGGGACAATGAGCAGTTCTTC,CASSPTDWGDNEQFF
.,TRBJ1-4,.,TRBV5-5,TGTGCCAGCAGCTATGACAGAAGTAATGAAAAACTGTTTTTT,CASSYDRSNEKLFF
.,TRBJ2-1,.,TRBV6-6,TGTGCCAGCAGTTCCGCCGGGACGGTGCTTTACAATGAGCAGTTCTTC,CASSSAGTVLYNEQFF
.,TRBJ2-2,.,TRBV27,TGTGCCAGCAGTTTATACACCGGGGAGCTGTTTTTT,CASSLYTGELFF
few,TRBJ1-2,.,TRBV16,TGTGCCAGCAGCAATCTACAGAATGGCTACACCTTC,CASSNLQNGYTF
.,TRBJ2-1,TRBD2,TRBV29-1,TGCAGCGTTGAAGATCCGATCCTAGCGGGAGCGGGGTACAATGAGCAGTTCTTC,CSVEDPILAGAGYNEQFF
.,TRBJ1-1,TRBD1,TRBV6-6,TGTGCCAGCAGAGCCACAGGGGCGGTATATAACACTGAAGCTTTCTTT,CASRATGAVYNTEAFF
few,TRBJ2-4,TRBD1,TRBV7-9,TGTGCCAGCAGCCGGGACAGTGAAAACATTCAGTACTTC,CASSRDSENIQYF
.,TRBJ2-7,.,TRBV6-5,TGTGCCAGCGAAGGGCCGACCTACGAGCAGTACTTC,CASEGPTYEQYF
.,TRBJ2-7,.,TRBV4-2,TGTGCCAGCAGCCAAGATCCTTTCAGCTACGAGCAGTACTTC,CASSQDPFSYEQYF
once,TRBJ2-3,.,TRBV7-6,TGTGCCAGCAGCTTAGGGGCGGGGCCCATACCGCGCACAGATACGCAGTATTTT,CASSLGAGPIPRTDTQYF
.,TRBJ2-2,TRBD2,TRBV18,TGTGCCAGCTCACCCGGTCGGACTAGCGGAGCGAACACCGGGGAGCTGTTTTTT,CASSPGRTSGANTGELFF
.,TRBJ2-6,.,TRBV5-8,TGTGCCAGCAGCTTGGAAGGCTCTGGGGCCAACGTCCTGACTTTC,CASSLEGSGANVLTF
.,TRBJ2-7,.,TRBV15,TGTGCCACCAGCAGAGATTTTGTCGACGAGCAGTACTTC,CATSRDFVDEQYF
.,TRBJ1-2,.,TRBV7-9,TGTGCCAGCAGACCCCCGGGGGCGAATGGCTACACCTTC,CASRPPGANGYTF
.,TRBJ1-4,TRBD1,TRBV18,TGTGCCAGCTCACCTGGACAGGGAGGTACTAATGAAAAACTGTTTTTT,CASSPGQGGTNEKLFF